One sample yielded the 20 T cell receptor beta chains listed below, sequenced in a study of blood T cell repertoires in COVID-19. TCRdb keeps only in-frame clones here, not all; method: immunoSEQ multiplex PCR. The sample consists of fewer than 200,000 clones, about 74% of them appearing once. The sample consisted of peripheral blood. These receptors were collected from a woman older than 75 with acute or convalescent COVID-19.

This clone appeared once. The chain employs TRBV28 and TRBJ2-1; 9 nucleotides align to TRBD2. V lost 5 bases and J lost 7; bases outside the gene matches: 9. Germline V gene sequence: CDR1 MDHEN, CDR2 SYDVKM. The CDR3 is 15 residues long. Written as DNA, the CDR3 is TGTGCCAGCAGTGAGATAGCGGGAGTATTAAATGAGCAGTTCTTC. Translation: CASSEIAGVLNEQFF.

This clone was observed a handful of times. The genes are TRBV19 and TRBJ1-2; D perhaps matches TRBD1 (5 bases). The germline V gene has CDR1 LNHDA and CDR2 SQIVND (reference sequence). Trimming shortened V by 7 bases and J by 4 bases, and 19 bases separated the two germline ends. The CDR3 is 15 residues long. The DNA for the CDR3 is TGTGCCAGTACGATGGGGCTTGGTAGTAGCTATGGCTACACCTTC. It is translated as CASTMGLGSSYGYTF. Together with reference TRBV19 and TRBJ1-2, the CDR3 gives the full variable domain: DGGITQSPKYLFRKEGQNVTLSCEQNLNHDAMYWYRQDPGQGLRLIYYSQIVNDFQKGDIAEGYSVSREKKESFPLTVTSAQKNPTAFYLCASTMGLGSSYGYTFGSGTRLTVV.

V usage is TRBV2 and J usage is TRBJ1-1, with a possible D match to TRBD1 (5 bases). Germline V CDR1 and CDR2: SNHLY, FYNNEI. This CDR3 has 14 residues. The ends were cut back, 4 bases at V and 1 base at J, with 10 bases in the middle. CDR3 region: CASSVEGSNTEAFF. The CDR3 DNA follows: TGTGCCAGCAGTGTGGAGGGGTCGAACACTGAAGCTTTCTTT.

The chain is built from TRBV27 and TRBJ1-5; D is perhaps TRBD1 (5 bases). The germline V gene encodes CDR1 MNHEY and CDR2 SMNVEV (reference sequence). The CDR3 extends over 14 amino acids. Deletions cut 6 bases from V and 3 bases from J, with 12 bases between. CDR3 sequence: CASRNQGYNQPQHF. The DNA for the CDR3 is TGTGCCAGCAGGAATCAGGGTTACAATCAGCCCCAGCATTTT.

The CDR3 is CASRAPPNEKLFF. The CDR3 bases are TGTGCCAGCAGGGCCCCCCCTAATGAAAAACTGTTTTTT. The chain carries TRBV28 and TRBJ1-4; the D is unclear. The CDR3 extends over 13 amino acids. Trimming cost V 6 bases and J 3 bases, with 8 bases left between them. Germline CDR1 reads MDHEN; CDR2 reads SYDVKM.

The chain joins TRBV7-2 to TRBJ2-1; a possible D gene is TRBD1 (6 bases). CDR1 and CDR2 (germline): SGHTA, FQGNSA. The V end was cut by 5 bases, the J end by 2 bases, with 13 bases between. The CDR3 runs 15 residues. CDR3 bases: TGTGCCAGCAGCCCAAGGACAGCTACCTACAATGAGCAGTTCTTC. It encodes CASSPRTATYNEQFF.

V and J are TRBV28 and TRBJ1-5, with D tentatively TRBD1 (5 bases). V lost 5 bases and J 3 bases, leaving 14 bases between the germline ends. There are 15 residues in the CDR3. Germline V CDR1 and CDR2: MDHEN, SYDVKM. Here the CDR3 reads CASSVAGLPNQPQHF. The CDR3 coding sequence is TGTGCCAGCAGTGTCGCAGGGTTGCCCAATCAGCCCCAGCATTTT.

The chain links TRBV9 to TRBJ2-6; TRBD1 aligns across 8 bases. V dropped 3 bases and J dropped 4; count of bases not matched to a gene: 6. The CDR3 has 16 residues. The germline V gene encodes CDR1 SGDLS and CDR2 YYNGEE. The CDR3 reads CASSALTGAGANVLTF. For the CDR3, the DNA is TGTGCCAGCAGCGCCCTGACAGGGGCCGGGGCCAACGTCCTGACTTTC.

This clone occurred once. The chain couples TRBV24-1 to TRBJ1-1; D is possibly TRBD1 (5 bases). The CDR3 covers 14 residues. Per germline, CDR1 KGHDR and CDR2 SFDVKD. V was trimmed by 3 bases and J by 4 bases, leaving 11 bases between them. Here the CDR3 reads CATSDPGGGTEAFF. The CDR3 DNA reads TGTGCCACCAGTGATCCGGGGGGGGGCACTGAAGCTTTCTTT.

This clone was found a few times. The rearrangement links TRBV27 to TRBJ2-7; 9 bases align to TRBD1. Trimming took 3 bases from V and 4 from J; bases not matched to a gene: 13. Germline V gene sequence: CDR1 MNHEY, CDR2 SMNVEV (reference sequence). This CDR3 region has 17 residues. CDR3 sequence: CASSLRFGQGIFYEQYF. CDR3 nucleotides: TGTGCCAGCAGTTTGAGGTTTGGACAGGGGATTTTTTACGAGCAGTACTTC.

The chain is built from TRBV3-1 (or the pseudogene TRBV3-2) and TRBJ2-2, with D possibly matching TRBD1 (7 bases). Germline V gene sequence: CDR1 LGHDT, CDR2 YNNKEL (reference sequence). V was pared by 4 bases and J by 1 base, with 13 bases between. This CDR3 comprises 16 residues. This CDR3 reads CASSRLQGGNTGELFF. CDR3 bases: TGTGCCAGCAGCCGCCTCCAGGGGGGGAACACCGGGGAGCTGTTTTTT.

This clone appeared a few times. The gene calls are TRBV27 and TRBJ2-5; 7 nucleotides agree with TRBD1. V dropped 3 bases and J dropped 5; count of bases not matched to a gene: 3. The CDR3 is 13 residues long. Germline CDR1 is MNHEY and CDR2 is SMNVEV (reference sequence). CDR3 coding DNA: TGTGCCAGCAGTTTTACAGGGGCGGAGACCCAGTACTTC. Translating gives CASSFTGAETQYF.

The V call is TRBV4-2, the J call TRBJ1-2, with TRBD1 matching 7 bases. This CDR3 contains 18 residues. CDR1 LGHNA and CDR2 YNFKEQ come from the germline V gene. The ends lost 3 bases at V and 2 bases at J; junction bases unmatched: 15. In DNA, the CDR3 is TGTGCCAGCAGCCAGAGTGGGACCCCGGGACAGCCGAACTATGGCTACACCTTC. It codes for CASSQSGTPGQPNYGYTF.

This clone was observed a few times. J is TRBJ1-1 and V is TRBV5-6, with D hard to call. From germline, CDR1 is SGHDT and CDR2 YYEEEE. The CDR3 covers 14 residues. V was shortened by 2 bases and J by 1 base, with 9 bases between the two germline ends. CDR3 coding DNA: TGTGCCAGCAGCTTCGGTCGTACGAACACTGAAGCTTTCTTT. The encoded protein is CASSFGRTNTEAFF.

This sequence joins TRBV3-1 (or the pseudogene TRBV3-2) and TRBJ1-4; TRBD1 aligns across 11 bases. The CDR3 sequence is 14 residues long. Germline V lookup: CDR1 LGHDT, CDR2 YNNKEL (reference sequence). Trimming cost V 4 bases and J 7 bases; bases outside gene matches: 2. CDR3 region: CASSRGTGGEKLFF. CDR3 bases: TGTGCCAGCAGCCGAGGGACAGGGGGTGAAAAACTGTTTTTT.

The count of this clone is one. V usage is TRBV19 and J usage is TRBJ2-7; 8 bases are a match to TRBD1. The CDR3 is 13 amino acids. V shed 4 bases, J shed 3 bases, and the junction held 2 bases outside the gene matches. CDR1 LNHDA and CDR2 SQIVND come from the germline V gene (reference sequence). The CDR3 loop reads CASSTGTGYEQYF. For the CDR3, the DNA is TGTGCCAGTAGTACCGGGACAGGCTACGAGCAGTACTTC.

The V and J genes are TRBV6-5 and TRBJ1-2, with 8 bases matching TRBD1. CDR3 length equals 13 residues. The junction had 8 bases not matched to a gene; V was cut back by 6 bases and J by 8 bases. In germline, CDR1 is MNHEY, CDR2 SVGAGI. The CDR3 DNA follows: TGTGCCAGCAGAGCCCCGGACAGGGACGGCTACACCTTC. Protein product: CASRAPDRDGYTF.

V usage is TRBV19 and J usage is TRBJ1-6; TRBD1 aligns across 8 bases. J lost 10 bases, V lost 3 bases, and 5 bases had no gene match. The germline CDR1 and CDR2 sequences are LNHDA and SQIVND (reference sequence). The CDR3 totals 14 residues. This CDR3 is CASSMDRVDSPLHF. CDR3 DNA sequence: TGTGCCAGTAGTATGGACAGGGTCGACTCACCCCTCCACTTT.

The CDR3 coding sequence is TGTGCCTGGAGTGTAGAGAGAGTGTCCCGGGTGTACTTC. This sequence encodes CAWSVERVSRVYF. This rearrangement joins TRBV30 to TRBJ2-7; D gene uncertain. Germline lookup yields CDR1 GTSNPN and CDR2 SVGIG (reference sequence). The CDR3 is made up of 13 amino acids. V lost 0 bases to trimming and J lost 12 bases, with 18 bases between them.

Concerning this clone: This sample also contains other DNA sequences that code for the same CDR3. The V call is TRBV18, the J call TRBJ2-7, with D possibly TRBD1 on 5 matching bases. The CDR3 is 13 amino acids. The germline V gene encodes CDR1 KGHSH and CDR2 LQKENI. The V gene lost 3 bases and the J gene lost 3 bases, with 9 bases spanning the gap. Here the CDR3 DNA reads TGTGCCAGCTCACCCCAAGGGGACTACGAGCAGTACTTC. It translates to CASSPQGDYEQYF.